This is a list of T cell receptor beta chains from one sample in a study of blood T cell repertoires in COVID-19. Measured with immunoSEQ multiplex PCR; TCRdb has only the in-frame clones, and not every one. The sample has more than 250,000 clones, 75% to 90% seen once; the top ten hold 6.3%. What was sequenced was peripheral blood. Receptors originate from a woman aged 45 to 65 with COVID-19, enrolled during active disease. Each CDR3 is given with its conserved first and last residue. Fields, in order: clone size, J gene, V gene, D gene, CDR3 DNA, CDR3 protein. D genes are given only for firm matches. Part of the rows lack a size; the others show once, few, many or a class for expanded clones.

-,TRBJ1-1,TRBV6-1,-,TGTGCCAGCAGTGACCAGGAGAACACTGAAGCTTTCTTT,CASSDQENTEAFF
-,TRBJ1-4,TRBV5-1,TRBD1,TGCGCCAGCAGCTCCGGGACAGCAGCAACTAATGAAAAACTGTTTTTT,CASSSGTAATNEKLFF
-,TRBJ2-2,TRBV2,-,TGTGCCAGCAGCGTGGCAGGGCCCGGGGAGCTGTTTTTT,CASSVAGPGELFF
-,TRBJ2-3,TRBV6-2/TRBV6-3,TRBD1,TGTGCCAGCAGACCTCTCCGGGACAGGGGAGATACGCAGTATTTT,CASRPLRDRGDTQYF
few,TRBJ2-2,TRBV10-3,TRBD1,TGTGCCATCAATAGGCAGGGGGATCTAGACACCGGGGAGCTGTTTTTT,CAINRQGDLDTGELFF
-,TRBJ2-1,TRBV6-5,-,TGTGCCAGCAGTTACTCCCGAGGTGAGCAGTTCTTC,CASSYSRGEQFF
-,TRBJ2-2,TRBV24-1,-,TGTGCCACCGTTTTGAGGGCCACCGGGGAGCTGTTTTTT,CATVLRATGELFF
-,TRBJ2-1,TRBV27,TRBD2,TGTGCCAGCAGTCCAGAGGGACTAGAATATGAGCAGTTCTTC,CASSPEGLEYEQFF
-,TRBJ1-2,TRBV7-9,TRBD1,TGTGCCAGCAGCGTTGAAGGGGGCGCAGGGGGTTCGTACTATGGCTACACCTTC,CASSVEGGAGGSYYGYTF
-,TRBJ2-3,TRBV3-1/TRBV3-2,-,TGTGCCAGCAGCCCTCGGGGGACAGATACGCAGTATTTT,CASSPRGTDTQYF
-,TRBJ2-1,TRBV2,-,TGTGCCAGCAGGTCCGGGGGCAATGAGCAGTTCTTC,CASRSGGNEQFF
-,TRBJ2-5,TRBV11-2,-,TGTGCCAGCAGCCCGGTTAGGGGTGGGCTAGAGACCCAGTACTTC,CASSPVRGGLETQYF
once,TRBJ1-1,TRBV7-9,TRBD1,TGTGCCAGCAGCAAGATAGGGACAGGGGAAACTGAAGCTTTCTTT,CASSKIGTGETEAFF
-,TRBJ2-2,TRBV4-3,-,TGCGCCAGCAGCCCAGTCCACGGGGAGCTGTTTTTT,CASSPVHGELFF
-,TRBJ1-2,TRBV29-1,-,TGCAGCGTTGTAGCGGGGACAAACTATGGCTACACCTTC,CSVVAGTNYGYTF
-,TRBJ1-2,TRBV28,-,TGTGCCAGCAGTTTTCTTGCGGGGGCGCTGGGTGGCTACACCTTC,CASSFLAGALGGYTF
-,TRBJ1-1,TRBV10-1,TRBD1,TGCGCCACCCGGGACAGGGGTCGGACTGAAGCTTTCTTT,CATRDRGRTEAFF
-,TRBJ2-7,TRBV19,TRBD1,TGTGCCAGTAGCCGGGACAGCCACTATCCTCCCTACGAGCAGTACTTC,CASSRDSHYPPYEQYF
-,TRBJ1-5,TRBV6-1,-,TGTGCCAGCAGTGTTGTCCCGAAGACTTTTAGCAATCAGCCCCAGCATTTT,CASSVVPKTFSNQPQHF
-,TRBJ1-2,TRBV19,-,TGTGCCAGTAGTATGAAAGGGGTCTCCAACTATGGCTACACCTTC,CASSMKGVSNYGYTF
once,TRBJ2-1,TRBV12-5,TRBD1,TGTGCTAGTGGCTCACCGCGACAGGGGACCAATGAGCAGTTCTTC,CASGSPRQGTNEQFF
-,TRBJ2-5,TRBV7-8,-,TGTGCCAGCAGCTTAGGTGTCTCAGGGCAAGAGACCCAGTACTTC,CASSLGVSGQETQYF
-,TRBJ2-3,TRBV30,TRBD2,TGTGCCTGGAGTTGGACTAGCGGGACCACAGATACGCAGTATTTT,CAWSWTSGTTDTQYF
-,TRBJ2-5,TRBV15,TRBD2,TGTGCCACCAGCAGGAATCTGCCGGGACTAGCTATAGAGACCCAGTACTTC,CATSRNLPGLAIETQYF
-,TRBJ2-1,TRBV7-9,TRBD2,TGTGCCAGCACTCACGAACAGCCGCGGGAACTAGCGTCATACAATGAGCAGTTCTTC,CASTHEQPRELASYNEQFF
-,TRBJ2-3,TRBV24-1,TRBD2,TGTGCCACCAGTGATCCCGGGACTAGCGGGAGGACCACAGATACGCAGTATTTT,CATSDPGTSGRTTDTQYF
-,TRBJ1-1,TRBV5-1,TRBD1,TGCGCCAGCAGCCCGGACAGGGCGAACACTGAAGCTTTCTTT,CASSPDRANTEAFF
-,TRBJ2-5,TRBV4-2,TRBD1,TGTGCCAGCAGCCAAGCCGACAGGGGAGGAGAGACCCAGTACTTC,CASSQADRGGETQYF
-,TRBJ1-4,TRBV7-8,-,TGTGCCAGCAGCCCCAGGGGCCCAGCGCGCGAAAAACTGTTTTTT,CASSPRGPAREKLFF
-,TRBJ2-7,TRBV6-6,-,TGTGCCAGCAGATCGGGGGTCTACTTCGCCCACGAGCAGTACTTC,CASRSGVYFAHEQYF
-,TRBJ1-1,TRBV4-1,-,TGCGCCAGCAGCCAAGATGTCGGGGGTAAGAACACTGAAGCTTTCTTT,CASSQDVGGKNTEAFF
-,TRBJ1-2,TRBV15,-,TGTGCCACCAGCAGAGACCGAAGAGGGTTCTATGGCTACACCTTC,CATSRDRRGFYGYTF
-,TRBJ1-5,TRBV19,TRBD1,TGTGCCAGTAGCGATACAAACAGGGGGCGCCTTAGTCAGCCCCAGCATTTT,CASSDTNRGRLSQPQHF
-,TRBJ2-7,TRBV25-1,-,TGTGCCAGTGGCCGTGGACAGCCCTACGAGCAGTACTTC,CASGRGQPYEQYF
-,TRBJ1-1,TRBV7-8,-,TGTGCCAGCAGCTACAGGGTCTGGGACACTGAAGCTTTCTTT,CASSYRVWDTEAFF
-,TRBJ2-1,TRBV18,TRBD2,TGTGCCAGCTCGCTGACTTTAGCGGGAACCTACAATGAGCAGTTCTTC,CASSLTLAGTYNEQFF
-,TRBJ1-5,TRBV19,TRBD1,TGTGCCAGTAAGGAAACAGGGGGCAATCAGCCCCAGCATTTT,CASKETGGNQPQHF
-,TRBJ1-1,TRBV5-1,-,TGCGCCAGCAGCTCAGCGGTTTCAGATGAAGCTTTCTTT,CASSSAVSDEAFF
-,TRBJ2-1,TRBV4-2,TRBD2,TGTGCCAGCAGCCAAGACAACCTAGCGGGAGGGCCCCATGAGCAGTTCTTC,CASSQDNLAGGPHEQFF
-,TRBJ1-1,TRBV6-5,TRBD1,TGTGCCAGCAGTTACTCGAGGGGGCAGGGGGCTTTCTTT,CASSYSRGQGAFF
-,TRBJ2-1,TRBV2,-,TGTGCCAGCAGCTCAGGGAGGCGGGGTAGGGGTGGGAATGAGCAGTTCTTC,CASSSGRRGRGGNEQFF
-,TRBJ2-1,TRBV9,-,TGTGCCAGCAGCGCCCGGGTGTCGGGAGTGGGGTACAATGAGCAGTTCTTC,CASSARVSGVGYNEQFF
few,TRBJ1-1,TRBV4-2,TRBD1,TGTGCCAGCACCCAAAAAGGAACAGGGGGCCCGGGCACTGAAGCTTTCTTT,CASTQKGTGGPGTEAFF
once,TRBJ1-2,TRBV5-1,TRBD1,TGCGCCAGCTACCAGGGCCGACAGGGGTACCTTTCCCCTCGAGGCTACACCTTC,CASYQGRQGYLSPRGYTF
-,TRBJ1-4,TRBV5-1,-,TGCGCCAGCAGCTTGTCCAGGCGCCCAACTAATGAAAAACTGTTTTTT,CASSLSRRPTNEKLFF
once,TRBJ2-7,TRBV3-1/TRBV3-2,TRBD1,TGTGCCAGCAGCCTATTCGGACAGGCCGAGCAGTACTTC,CASSLFGQAEQYF
once,TRBJ2-7,TRBV4-1,-,TGCGCCAGCAGCCAAGAGGGTAGCGGCCCCTACGAGCAGTACTTC,CASSQEGSGPYEQYF
-,TRBJ2-7,TRBV4-2,TRBD2,TGTGCCAGCAGCCAAGGCGGGAGTCTAGGAGAGCAGTACTTC,CASSQGGSLGEQYF
few,TRBJ2-7,TRBV15,TRBD2,TGTGCCACCTCTCTAGCGGCCGCTCTCCACGAGCAGTACTTC,CATSLAAALHEQYF
-,TRBJ1-6,TRBV19,-,TGTGCCAGTAGTTTCACAGGGCACAATTCACCCCTCCACTTT,CASSFTGHNSPLHF
-,TRBJ2-1,TRBV19,TRBD2,TGTGCCAGTAGGACTAGCGGGATTGGGGGGAATGAGCAGTTCTTC,CASRTSGIGGNEQFF
-,TRBJ1-1,TRBV6-5,-,TGTGCCAGCGATGCCCTGGAGCGGGCTTTCTTT,CASDALERAFF
-,TRBJ2-1,TRBV18,TRBD2,TGTGCCAGCTCAAAAACTAGCGGGAGATCCTACAATGAGCAGTTCTTC,CASSKTSGRSYNEQFF
-,TRBJ1-5,TRBV4-3,-,TGCGCCAGCAGCCAAAGGGGGAGTCAGCCCCAGCATTTT,CASSQRGSQPQHF
-,TRBJ2-1,TRBV12-5,TRBD2,TGTGCTAGTGGTTTGTTATTTCTGGAGCGGGAGTTTCAGTTGAATGAGCAGTTCTTC,CASGLLFLEREFQLNEQFF